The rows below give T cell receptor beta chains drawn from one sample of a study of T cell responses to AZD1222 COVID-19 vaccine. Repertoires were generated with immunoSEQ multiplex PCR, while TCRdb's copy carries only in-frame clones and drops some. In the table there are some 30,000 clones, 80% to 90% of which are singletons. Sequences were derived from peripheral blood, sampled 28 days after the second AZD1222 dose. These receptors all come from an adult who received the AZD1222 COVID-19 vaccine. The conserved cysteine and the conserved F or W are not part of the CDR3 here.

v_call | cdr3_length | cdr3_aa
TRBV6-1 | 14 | ASSGTTGGFNQPQH
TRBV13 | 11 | ASVRMSYNEQF
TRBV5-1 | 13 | ASSTGLGTGAGYT
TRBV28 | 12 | ASTLYSATGELF
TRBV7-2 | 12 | ASSLTGSQQPQH
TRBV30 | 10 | AGAHTNYGYT
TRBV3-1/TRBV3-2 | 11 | ASSQEAGTSEF
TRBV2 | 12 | ASCRVPGANVLT
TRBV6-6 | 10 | ASSAGLYGYT
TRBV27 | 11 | ASTPGGLSEQY
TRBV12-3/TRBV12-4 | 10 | ASRELGETQY
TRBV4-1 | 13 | ASSQEATGYREQY
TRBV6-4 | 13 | ASSDFGSGRTEAF
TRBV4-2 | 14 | ASSQDWASEQETQY
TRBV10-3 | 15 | AIRTIGTGGGNSPLH
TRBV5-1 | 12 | ASSLDQGVDEQY
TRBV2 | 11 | ASIRDRAYGYT
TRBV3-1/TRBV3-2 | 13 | ASSPTRWRNSPLH
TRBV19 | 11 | ASSLDGDTEAF
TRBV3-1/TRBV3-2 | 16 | ASSQERTSGGSTDTQY
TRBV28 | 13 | ASSSGTGYTDTQY
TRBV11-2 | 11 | ASSLGQAGELF
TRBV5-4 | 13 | ASSAVGGAIDTQY
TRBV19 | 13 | ASSIDGSGNQPQH
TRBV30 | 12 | AWSVGVGNTEAF
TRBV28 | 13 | ASRGDRGRRNTQY
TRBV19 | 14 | ASSIGQRGFSYERY
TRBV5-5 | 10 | ASTTLGDEQF
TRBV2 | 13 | ASSELLSGANVLT
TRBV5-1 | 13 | ASSLVFGSYNEQF
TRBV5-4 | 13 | ASSFRDRESYEQY
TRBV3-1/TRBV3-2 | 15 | ASSRAGSGGDSYEQY
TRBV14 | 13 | ASSPQGANNSPLH
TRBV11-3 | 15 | ASSSSGQGASGNTIY
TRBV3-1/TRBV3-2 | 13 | ASSQGTGVWETQY
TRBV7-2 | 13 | ASSLSGDSTDTQY
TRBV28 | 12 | ASSREIAKNIQY
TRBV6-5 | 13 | ASSFFSVLNAEAF
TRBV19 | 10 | ASSSQGGEQF
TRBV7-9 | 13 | ASSPTGAGANVLT
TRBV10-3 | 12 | AISESLGNQPQH
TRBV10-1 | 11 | ASSEPPSDTQY
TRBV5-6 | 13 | ASSLGDSYNSPLH
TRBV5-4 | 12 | ATDRTGGLYGYT
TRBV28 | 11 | ASSLLPREGYT
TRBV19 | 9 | ASQSVYGYT
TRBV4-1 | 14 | ASSQEDRPETYEQY
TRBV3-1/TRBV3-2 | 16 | ASSQEISGGLSTDTQY
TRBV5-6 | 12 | ASSLLDRVEGYT
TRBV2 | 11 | ASNPRPLYGYT
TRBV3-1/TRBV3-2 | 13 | ASSQVGQLNYGYT
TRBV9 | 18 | ASSATQRQGAYSGANVLT
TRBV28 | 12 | ASSFRGGNEKLF
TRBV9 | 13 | ASSVVRGREEKLF
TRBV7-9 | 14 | ASSLWTSPNTGELF